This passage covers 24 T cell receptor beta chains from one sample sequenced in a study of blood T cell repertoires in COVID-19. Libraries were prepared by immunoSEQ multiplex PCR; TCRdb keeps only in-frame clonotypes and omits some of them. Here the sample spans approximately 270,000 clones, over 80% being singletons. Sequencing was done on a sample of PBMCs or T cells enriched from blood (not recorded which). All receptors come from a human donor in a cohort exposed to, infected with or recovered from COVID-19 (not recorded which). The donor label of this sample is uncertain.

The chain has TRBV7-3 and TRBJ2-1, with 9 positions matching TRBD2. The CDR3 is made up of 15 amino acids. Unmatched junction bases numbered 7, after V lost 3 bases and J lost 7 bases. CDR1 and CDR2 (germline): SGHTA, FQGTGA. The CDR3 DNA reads TGTGCCAGCAGCTTCTCTAGCGGGGACCAAAATGAGCAGTTCTTC. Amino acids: CASSFSSGDQNEQFF.

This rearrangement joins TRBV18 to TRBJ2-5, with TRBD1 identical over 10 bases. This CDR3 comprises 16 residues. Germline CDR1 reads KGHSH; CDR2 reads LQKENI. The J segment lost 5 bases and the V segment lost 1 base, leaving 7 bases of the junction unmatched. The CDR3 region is CASSPQRTGGLETQYF. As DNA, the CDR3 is TGTGCCAGCTCACCACAACGGACAGGGGGTTTGGAGACCCAGTACTTC.

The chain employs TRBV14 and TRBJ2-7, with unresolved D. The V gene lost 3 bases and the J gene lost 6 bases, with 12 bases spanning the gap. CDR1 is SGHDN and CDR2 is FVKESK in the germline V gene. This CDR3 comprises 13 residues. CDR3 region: CASSHGYLSEQYF. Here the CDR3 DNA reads TGTGCCAGCAGCCACGGTTATCTTAGCGAGCAGTACTTC.

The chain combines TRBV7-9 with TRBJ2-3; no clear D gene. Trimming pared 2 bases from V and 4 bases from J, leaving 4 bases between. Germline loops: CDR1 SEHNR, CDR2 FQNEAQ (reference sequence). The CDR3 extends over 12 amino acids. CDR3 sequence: CASSLSADTQYF. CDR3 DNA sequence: TGTGCCAGCAGCTTATCGGCAGATACGCAGTATTTT.

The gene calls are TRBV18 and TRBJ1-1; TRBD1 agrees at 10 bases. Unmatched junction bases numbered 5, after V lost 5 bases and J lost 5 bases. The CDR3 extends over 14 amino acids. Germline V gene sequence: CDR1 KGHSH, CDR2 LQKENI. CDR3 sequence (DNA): TGTGCCAGCTCAATAGGGACAGGGGAGACTGAAGCTTTCTTT. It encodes CASSIGTGETEAFF.

CDR3 DNA: TGTGCCTGCCCGGGCGCAGGGCCGCACACTGAAGCTTTCTTT. It encodes CACPGAGPHTEAFF. The chain employs TRBV30 and TRBJ1-1; possibly TRBD1 for D (5 bases). V lost 6 bases, J lost 3 bases, and 17 bases lay in between. Germline loops: CDR1 GTSNPN, CDR2 SVGIG (reference sequence). CDR3 length: 14 residues.

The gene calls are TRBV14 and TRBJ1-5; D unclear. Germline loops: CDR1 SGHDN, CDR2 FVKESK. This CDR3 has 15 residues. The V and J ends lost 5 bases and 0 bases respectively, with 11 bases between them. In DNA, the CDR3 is TGTGCCAGCAGCTTAAGGAGGCCTAGCAATCAGCCCCAGCATTTT. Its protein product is CASSLRRPSNQPQHF. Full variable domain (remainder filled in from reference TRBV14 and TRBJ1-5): EAGVTQFPSHSVIEKGQTVTLRCDPISGHDNLYWYRRVMGKEIKFLLHFVKESKQDESGMPNNRFLAERTGGTYSTLKVQPAELEDSGVYFCASSLRRPSNQPQHFGDGTRLSIL.

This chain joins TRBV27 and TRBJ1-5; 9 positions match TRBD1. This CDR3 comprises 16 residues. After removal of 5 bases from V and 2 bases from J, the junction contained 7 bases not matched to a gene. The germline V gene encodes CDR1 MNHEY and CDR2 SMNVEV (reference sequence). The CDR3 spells CASSPGQGQGNQPQHF. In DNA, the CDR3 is TGTGCCAGCAGTCCGGGACAGGGCCAGGGCAATCAGCCCCAGCATTTT.

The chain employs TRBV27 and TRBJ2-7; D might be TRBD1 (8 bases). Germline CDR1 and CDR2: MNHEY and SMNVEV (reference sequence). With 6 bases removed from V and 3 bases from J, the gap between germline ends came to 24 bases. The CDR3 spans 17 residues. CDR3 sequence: CASSYRGGGIFGYEQYF. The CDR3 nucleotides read TGTGCCAGCAGCTACAGGGGGGGTGGGATTTTCGGCTACGAGCAGTACTTC.

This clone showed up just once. In nucleotides, the CDR3 is TGTGCCAGCACTACAGGGGTCCAGGATGGCTACACCTTC. It encodes CASTTGVQDGYTF. The chain links TRBV18 to TRBJ1-2; 7 nucleotides line up with TRBD1. CDR3 size: 13 residues. The germline gives CDR1 KGHSH, CDR2 LQKENI. V lost 8 bases to trimming and J lost 6 bases; unmatched junction nucleotides: 9. Variable domain in full (rest from reference TRBV18 and TRBJ1-2): NAGVMQNPRHLVRRRGQEARLRCSPMKGHSHVYWYRQLPEEGLKFMVYLQKENIIDESGMPKERFSAEFPKEGPSILRIQQVVRGDSAAYFCASTTGVQDGYTFGSGTRLTVV.

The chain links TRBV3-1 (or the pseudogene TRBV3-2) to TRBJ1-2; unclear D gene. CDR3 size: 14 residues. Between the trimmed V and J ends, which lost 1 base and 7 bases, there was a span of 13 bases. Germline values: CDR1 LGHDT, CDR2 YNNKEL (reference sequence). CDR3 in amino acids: CASSQARAAGGYTF. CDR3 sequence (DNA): TGTGCCAGCAGCCAAGCCCGGGCCGCGGGTGGCTACACCTTC.

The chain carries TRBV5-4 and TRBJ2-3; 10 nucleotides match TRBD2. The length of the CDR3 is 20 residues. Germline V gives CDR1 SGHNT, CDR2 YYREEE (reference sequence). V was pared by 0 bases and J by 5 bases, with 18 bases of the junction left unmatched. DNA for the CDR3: TGTGCCAGCAGCTTGGCCAAAGGGCTAGCGGGGGCCTCGAGGGAAGATACGCAGTATTTT. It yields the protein CASSLAKGLAGASREDTQYF.

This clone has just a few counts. This CDR3 reads CASSLAGAGNEAFF. The CDR3 region has the DNA TGTGCCAGCAGTTTGGCAGGGGCGGGCAATGAAGCTTTCTTT. The chain links TRBV27 to TRBJ1-1; possible D gene TRBD1, 6 bases. Germline CDR1 reads MNHEY; CDR2 reads SMNVEV (reference sequence). There are 14 residues in the CDR3. Trimming took off 3 bases at V and 7 bases at J, with 15 bases between the two ends.

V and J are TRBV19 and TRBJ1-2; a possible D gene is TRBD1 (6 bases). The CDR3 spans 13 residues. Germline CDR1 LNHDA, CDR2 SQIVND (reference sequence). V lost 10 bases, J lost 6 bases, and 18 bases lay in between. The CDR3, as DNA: TGTGCCACCCGGATTGGGGGCGCAAATGGCTACACCTTC. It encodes CATRIGGANGYTF.

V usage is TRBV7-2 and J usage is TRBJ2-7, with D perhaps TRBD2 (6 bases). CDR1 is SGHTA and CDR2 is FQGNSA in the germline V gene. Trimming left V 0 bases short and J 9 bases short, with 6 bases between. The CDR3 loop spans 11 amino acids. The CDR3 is CASSLAGGQYF. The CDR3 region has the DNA TGTGCCAGCAGCTTAGCGGGGGGGCAGTACTTC.

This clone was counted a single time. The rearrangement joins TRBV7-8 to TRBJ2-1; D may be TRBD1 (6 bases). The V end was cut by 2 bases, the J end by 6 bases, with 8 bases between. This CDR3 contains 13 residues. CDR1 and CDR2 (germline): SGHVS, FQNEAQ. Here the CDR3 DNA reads TGTGCCAGCAGCTTACGGGACACCAATGAGCAGTTCTTC. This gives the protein CASSLRDTNEQFF.

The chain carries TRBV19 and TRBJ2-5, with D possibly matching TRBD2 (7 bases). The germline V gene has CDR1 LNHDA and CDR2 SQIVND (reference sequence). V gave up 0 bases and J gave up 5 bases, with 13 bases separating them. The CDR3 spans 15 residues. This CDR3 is CASSIEGGRRETQYF. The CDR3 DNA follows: TGTGCCAGTAGTATAGAGGGGGGGCGTCGGGAGACCCAGTACTTC. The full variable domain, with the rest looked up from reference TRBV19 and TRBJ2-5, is DGGITQSPKYLFRKEGQNVTLSCEQNLNHDAMYWYRQDPGQGLRLIYYSQIVNDFQKGDIAEGYSVSREKKESFPLTVTSAQKNPTAFYLCASSIEGGRRETQYFGPGTRLLVL.

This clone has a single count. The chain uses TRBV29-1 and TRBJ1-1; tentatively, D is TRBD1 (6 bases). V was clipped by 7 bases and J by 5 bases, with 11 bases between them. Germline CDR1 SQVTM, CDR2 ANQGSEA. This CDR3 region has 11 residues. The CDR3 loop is CSGRGFTEAFF. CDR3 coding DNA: TGCAGCGGTAGGGGGTTTACTGAAGCTTTCTTT.

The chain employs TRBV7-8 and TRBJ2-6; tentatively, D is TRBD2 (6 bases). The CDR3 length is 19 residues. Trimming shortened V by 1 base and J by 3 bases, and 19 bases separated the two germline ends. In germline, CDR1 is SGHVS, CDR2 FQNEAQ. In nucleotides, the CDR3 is TGTGCCAGCAGCTTAGTACGGGGGTCCCGGGGTGGTGGGGCCAACGTCCTGACTTTC. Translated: CASSLVRGSRGGGANVLTF.

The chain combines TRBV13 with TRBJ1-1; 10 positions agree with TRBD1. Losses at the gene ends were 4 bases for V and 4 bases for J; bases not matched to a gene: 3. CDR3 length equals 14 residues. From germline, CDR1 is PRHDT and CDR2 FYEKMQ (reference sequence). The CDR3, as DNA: TGTGCCAGCAGCTCCCGGACAGGGGGCACTGAAGCTTTCTTT. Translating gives CASSSRTGGTEAFF.

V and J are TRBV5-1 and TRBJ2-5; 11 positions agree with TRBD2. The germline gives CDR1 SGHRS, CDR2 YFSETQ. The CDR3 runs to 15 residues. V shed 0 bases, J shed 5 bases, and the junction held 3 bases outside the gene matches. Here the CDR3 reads CASSLGIAGGETQYF. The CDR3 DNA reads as TGCGCCAGCAGCTTGGGAATAGCGGGAGGGGAGACCCAGTACTTC.

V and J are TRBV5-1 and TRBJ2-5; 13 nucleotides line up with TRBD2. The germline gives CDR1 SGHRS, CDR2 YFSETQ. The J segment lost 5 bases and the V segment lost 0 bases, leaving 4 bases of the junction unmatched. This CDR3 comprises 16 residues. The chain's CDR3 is CASSLGTSGGYETQYF. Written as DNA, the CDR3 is TGCGCCAGCAGCTTGGGGACTAGCGGGGGTTATGAGACCCAGTACTTC.

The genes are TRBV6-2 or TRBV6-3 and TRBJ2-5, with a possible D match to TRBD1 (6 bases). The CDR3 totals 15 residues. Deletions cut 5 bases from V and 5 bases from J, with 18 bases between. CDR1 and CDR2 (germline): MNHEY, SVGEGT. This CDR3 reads CASSDGDTLGETQYF. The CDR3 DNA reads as TGTGCCAGCAGTGACGGGGACACCTTAGGCGAGACCCAGTACTTC.

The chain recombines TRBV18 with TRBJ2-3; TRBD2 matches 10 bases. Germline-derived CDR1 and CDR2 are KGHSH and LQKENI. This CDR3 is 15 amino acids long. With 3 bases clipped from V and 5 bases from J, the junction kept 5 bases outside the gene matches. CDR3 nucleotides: TGTGCCAGCTCACCTAGAAGACTAGCGGGAGATACGCAGTATTTT. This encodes CASSPRRLAGDTQYF.